Sequencing of this TCR beta chain was carried out in a study of breast tumors, draining lymph nodes, adjacent tissues. Findings and limits, study-wide: Findings are consistent with lymph node origin and intratumoral expansion of most tumor T cells. Tumor TCR diversity was below lymph nodes but above nontumor tissue. Luminal-like breast cancer showed significantly higher tumor–nontumor repertoire similarity than basal-like. The lymph node origin of tumor T cells was framed as consistent with a hypothesis, not demonstrated.

TCRdb reprocessed the multiplex PCR reads via MiXCR and lists one record per CDR3 protein. The sample holds about 110,000 distinct CDR3 sequences, under 40% seen once. Losses at the gene ends were 6 bases for V and 3 bases for J; bases not matched to a gene: 11. The CDR3 extends over 17 amino acids. Germline V gene lookup returns CDR1 MDHEN and CDR2 SYDVKM. Axillary draining lymph nodes of breast cancer patients supplied the node samples. This clonotype was seen at least ten times. The antigen is not known. This chain joins TRBV28 and TRBJ1-3, with TRBD1 matching over 10 bases. The TCR sequence derives from a female donor with breast cancer. Some clones in this sample may be carry-over from other donors' samples. Input material: axillary lymph node tissue. This chain's CDR3 is CASSLGQGLVSGNTIYF. The CDR3 nucleotides read TGTGCCAGCAGCCTGGGACAGGGGCTTGTGAGTGGAAACACCATATATTTT.